Listed below are T cell receptor beta chains from one sample, sequenced in a study of T-cell memory formation after mild COVID-19. TCRdb recomputed calls from the 5' RACE reads with MiXCR, one row per CDR3 protein. The data contain under 70,000 distinct CDR3 sequences, over 8.5% of them seen just once; the ten biggest clones take up 1% to 1.4%. Sample: PBMCs or a T cell subset sorted from them (not recorded which). The receptors were sampled from a man aged 18 to 29 who had mild COVID-19 (a few samples of this study predate the infection). Cell type and time point are not known. Each CDR3 is given with its conserved first and last residue. Each record gives: CDR3 length, D gene, J gene, V gene, CDR3 protein. The D gene is left open where the match is weak.

length: 13
D: NA
J: TRBJ1-2
V: TRBV7-6
CDR3: CASSLRDFNGYTF

length: 14
D: NA
J: TRBJ2-3
V: TRBV2
CDR3: CASLLILSTDTQYF

length: 15
D: TRBD1
J: TRBJ1-6
V: TRBV5-1
CDR3: CASSLRTGYNSPLHF

length: 16
D: TRBD2
J: TRBJ2-3
V: TRBV4-2
CDR3: CASSQGSSGGTDTQYF

length: 12
D: NA
J: TRBJ2-1
V: TRBV20-1
CDR3: CSARVPPNEQFF

length: 14
D: NA
J: TRBJ2-5
V: TRBV5-1
CDR3: CASSFTGTQETQYF

length: 14
D: TRBD1
J: TRBJ2-4
V: TRBV29-1
CDR3: CSVAATGDKNIQYF

length: 11
D: NA
J: TRBJ2-7
V: TRBV19
CDR3: CASSRGYEQYF

length: 16
D: TRBD2
J: TRBJ2-2
V: TRBV10-3
CDR3: CAISDSGGLNTGELFF

length: 15
D: NA
J: TRBJ2-4
V: TRBV12-5
CDR3: CASGLVVGAGDIQYF

length: 15
D: TRBD1
J: TRBJ1-6
V: TRBV6-5
CDR3: CASSYSGTVGSPLHF

length: 15
D: NA
J: TRBJ1-5
V: TRBV6-6
CDR3: CASSYDSKVGQPQHF

length: 14
D: NA
J: TRBJ1-1
V: TRBV27
CDR3: CASSLYFRDTEAFF

length: 16
D: TRBD1
J: TRBJ2-1
V: TRBV7-2
CDR3: CASSLIYRGIGNEQFF

length: 16
D: NA
J: TRBJ1-1
V: TRBV19
CDR3: CASSRRMTSSNTEAFF

length: 15
D: TRBD1
J: TRBJ1-2
V: TRBV28
CDR3: CASSRAGRGNYGYTF

length: 15
D: NA
J: TRBJ2-7
V: TRBV5-1
CDR3: CASSLGRGLSYEQYF

length: 13
D: NA
J: TRBJ1-2
V: TRBV11-2
CDR3: CASSLDVFYGYTF

length: 14
D: TRBD1
J: TRBJ1-6
V: TRBV7-3
CDR3: CASSSGTGGSPLHF

length: 17
D: NA
J: TRBJ2-5
V: TRBV5-4
CDR3: CASSLVGGRGPQETQYF

length: 13
D: NA
J: TRBJ2-7
V: TRBV30
CDR3: CAWMWPDSYEQYF

length: 12
D: NA
J: TRBJ2-2
V: TRBV6-6
CDR3: CASSYQTGELFF

length: 16
D: NA
J: TRBJ2-7
V: TRBV12-3/TRBV12-4
CDR3: CASRREGSEPLYEQYF

length: 12
D: NA
J: TRBJ2-3
V: TRBV29-1
CDR3: CSGLQGTDTQYF

length: 15
D: NA
J: TRBJ2-3
V: TRBV28
CDR3: CASRPGGPSTDTQYF

length: 14
D: TRBD1
J: TRBJ1-1
V: TRBV7-2
CDR3: CASSLNAGGQEAFF

length: 12
D: NA
J: TRBJ1-2
V: TRBV9
CDR3: CASSVGLRVPHF

length: 13
D: TRBD1
J: TRBJ2-7
V: TRBV6-5
CDR3: CASRGTGVYEQYF

length: 17
D: TRBD2
J: TRBJ2-1
V: TRBV6-6
CDR3: CASSYSSWRGVYNEQFF

length: 13
D: TRBD2
J: TRBJ2-1
V: TRBV20-1
CDR3: CSAQRGVYNEQFF

length: 15
D: TRBD1
J: TRBJ1-1
V: TRBV11-3
CDR3: CASSRGQGGNTEAFF

length: 16
D: NA
J: TRBJ2-1
V: TRBV18
CDR3: CASSAGLQGPYNEQFF

length: 15
D: TRBD1
J: TRBJ2-5
V: TRBV5-1
CDR3: CASSLNGQGDETQYF

length: 20
D: NA
J: TRBJ2-2
V: TRBV5-6
CDR3: CASRRMQGQGPYLNTGELFF

length: 16
D: TRBD1
J: TRBJ2-3
V: TRBV5-1
CDR3: CASSVVGTGSTDTQYF

length: 15
D: NA
J: TRBJ2-7
V: TRBV30
CDR3: CAWSVGTASSYEQYF

length: 14
D: NA
J: TRBJ2-4
V: TRBV20-1
CDR3: CSARDSLAKNIQYF

length: 12
D: NA
J: TRBJ1-3
V: TRBV7-9
CDR3: CASSQTGNTIYF

length: 14
D: NA
J: TRBJ1-5
V: TRBV20-1
CDR3: CSASGQASNQPQHF

length: 14
D: NA
J: TRBJ2-1
V: TRBV29-1
CDR3: CSVDLWGVRNEQFF

length: 14
D: NA
J: TRBJ2-5
V: TRBV11-1
CDR3: CASSPKEGRETQYF

length: 12
D: NA
J: TRBJ1-2
V: TRBV28
CDR3: CASSYNNYGYTF